This T cell receptor beta chain was sequenced for a study of CD8 T cells in ankylosing spondylitis. Germline V lookup: CDR1 LNHDA, CDR2 SQIVND (reference sequence). With 8 bases removed from V and 3 bases from J, the gap between germline ends came to 13 bases. The CDR3 spans 13 residues. 5'-RACE, quantitative and with molecular barcodes, yielded the TCR beta libraries. TCRdb passed the 5' RACE reads through MiXCR, listing each CDR3 protein once. The repertoire holds some 130,000 distinct CDR3 sequences, 7% to 8% seen once, with 12% in the top ten. Input material: blood, either unsorted or a sorted T cell fraction (not recorded which). The chain links TRBV19 to TRBJ1-2; perhaps TRBD1 as D (5 bases). The source is a female donor with ankylosing spondylitis or in good health (not recorded which). The chain's CDR3 is CASRAGTHYGYTF. The CDR3 coding sequence is TGTGCCAGTCGAGCCGGGACGCACTATGGCTACACCTTC.